These 23 T cell receptor beta chains were all obtained from the same sample, sequenced in a study of blood T cell repertoires in COVID-19 (dated by TCRdb to 2018 to 2021). The library relied on the immunoSEQ multiplex PCR assay. TCRdb limited this immuneACCESS table to in-frame rearrangements with V and J called. A share of clones is missing; checked studies link under half to unresolved V genes, and the rest is unexplained. This sample has about 240,000 clones in its table, and approximately 84% of those were observed once. The ten largest make up 3% to 4% of the sample. Specimen: PBMCs or T cells enriched from blood (not recorded which). The receptor source for this set is a woman in her forties with acute COVID-19.

The chain joins TRBV5-1 to TRBJ1-2; the D gene is possibly TRBD1 (5 bases). V was trimmed by 0 bases and J by 7 bases, leaving 16 bases between them. In germline, CDR1 is SGHRS, CDR2 YFSETQ. CDR3 length: 15 amino acids. CDR3 sequence (DNA): TGCGCCAGCAGCTTGGATTATGGGGCGCAGGGTGGCTACACCTTC. Protein product: CASSLDYGAQGGYTF.

For this clone: The same CDR3 also results from other DNA sequences found in this sample. Written as DNA, the CDR3 is TGTGCCAGCAGCTTAGGGGGCGGGCGGGGGAATGAGCAGTTCTTC. The encoded protein is CASSLGGGRGNEQFF. V usage is TRBV11-3 and J usage is TRBJ2-1; 7 bases agree with TRBD2. CDR3 size: 15 residues. With V trimmed by 1 base and J by 7 bases, 7 bases remained unmatched. Germline V gene lookup returns CDR1 SGHNT and CDR2 YENEEA.

The chain recombines TRBV2 with TRBJ1-1; 9 nucleotides agree with TRBD1. Germline loops: CDR1 SNHLY, CDR2 FYNNEI. Trimming at V came to 6 bases and at J to 4 bases, leaving 6 bases not matched to a gene. The CDR3 is 14 amino acids. CDR3 nucleotide sequence: TGTGCCAGCAGCGGGACAGGGAGGGTCACTGAAGCTTTCTTT. Its translation is CASSGTGRVTEAFF.

This clone was observed a few times. V usage is TRBV27 and J usage is TRBJ2-7, with TRBD1 matching over 9 bases. CDR1 and CDR2 (germline): MNHEY, SMNVEV (reference sequence). CDR3 length: 14 amino acids. With 6 bases clipped from V and 3 bases from J, the junction kept 6 bases outside the gene matches. The CDR3 DNA reads as TGTGCCAGCAGCGCGGGACAGGGACACTACGAGCAGTACTTC. This encodes CASSAGQGHYEQYF.

The V and J genes are TRBV11-1 and TRBJ2-1; D is uncertain. The CDR3 is 13 residues long. V lost 9 bases, J lost 4 bases, and 13 bases lay in between. The germline gives CDR1 SGHAT, CDR2 FQDESV (reference sequence). The CDR3 DNA reads as TGTGCCAGTCAAACCGGGTCTTACAATGAGCAGTTCTTC. Its translation is CASQTGSYNEQFF.

This clone was observed once. J is TRBJ1-6 and V is TRBV19; the D gene is possibly TRBD1 (5 bases). The CDR3 is 13 amino acids. Trimming stripped 8 bases from V and 7 bases from J, with 12 bases between. CDR1 and CDR2 (germline): LNHDA, SQIVND (reference sequence). In DNA, the CDR3 is TGTGCCAGTGTCGGGGGGTACAATTCACCCCTCCACTTT. Translating gives CASVGGYNSPLHF.

This chain links TRBV3-1 (or the pseudogene TRBV3-2) with TRBJ2-2; D ambiguous. This CDR3 region has 15 residues. The ends were cut back, 1 base at V and 0 bases at J, with 6 bases in the middle. Germline lookup yields CDR1 LGHDT and CDR2 YNNKEL (reference sequence). The CDR3 DNA reads as TGTGCCAGCAGCCAAGGTCAATCGAACACCGGGGAGCTGTTTTTT. Its translation is CASSQGQSNTGELFF.

V and J are TRBV9 and TRBJ1-5; D uncertain. Germline lookup yields CDR1 SGDLS and CDR2 YYNGEE. Trimming cost V 3 bases and J 5 bases, with 15 bases left between them. This CDR3 spans 15 amino acids. The CDR3 spells CASSDGGLADQPQHF. The CDR3 DNA follows: TGTGCCAGCAGCGACGGCGGACTAGCCGATCAGCCCCAGCATTTT.

CDR3 coding DNA: TGTGCCAGCAGCTTTCATCGGACTAGCGGGAACGAGCAGTACTTC. It yields the protein CASSFHRTSGNEQYF. The rearrangement joins TRBV11-3 to TRBJ2-7; TRBD2 aligns across 12 bases. J lost 5 bases, V lost 3 bases, and 5 bases had no gene match. Germline V gene data show CDR1 as SGHNT and CDR2 as YENEEA. The CDR3 extends over 15 amino acids.

This chain connects TRBV18 to TRBJ1-1; TRBD1 aligns across 7 bases. Losses at the gene ends were 3 bases for V and 3 bases for J; bases not matched to a gene: 4. The germline gives CDR1 KGHSH, CDR2 LQKENI. This CDR3 is built from 14 residues. CDR3 nucleotides: TGTGCCAGCTCACCTACTGGACAGGACACTGAAGCTTTCTTT. It translates to CASSPTGQDTEAFF.

This clone was seen only once. The rearrangement links TRBV2 to TRBJ2-7; D is unclear. The ends were cut back, 5 bases at V and 0 bases at J, with 14 bases in the middle. The germline CDR1 and CDR2 sequences are SNHLY and FYNNEI. This CDR3 has 15 residues. The CDR3 is CASSSPRESSYEQYF. Here the CDR3 DNA reads TGTGCCAGCAGTTCTCCTAGAGAGAGCTCCTACGAGCAGTACTTC.

This clone was recorded only once. The chain has TRBV27 and TRBJ2-1; 8 bases fit TRBD2. The V and J ends lost 7 bases and 0 bases, in that order; junction bases with no gene match: 5. In germline, CDR1 is MNHEY, CDR2 SMNVEV (reference sequence). The CDR3 is 15 amino acids. This CDR3 is CASNSGSASYNEQFF. CDR3 nucleotides: TGTGCCAGCAACAGCGGGAGTGCCTCCTACAATGAGCAGTTCTTC.

V usage is TRBV15 and J usage is TRBJ2-7; possibly TRBD1 for D (5 bases). The CDR3 is 15 amino acids. The germline CDR1 and CDR2 sequences are LNHNV and YYDKDF (reference sequence). With 5 bases removed from V and 5 bases from J, the gap between germline ends came to 19 bases. This CDR3 is CATSPRSRVRDEQYF. The CDR3 bases are TGTGCCACCAGCCCGAGAAGCAGGGTCAGGGACGAGCAGTACTTC.

This chain links TRBV6-5 with TRBJ2-1; 10 nucleotides line up with TRBD2. Germline V lookup: CDR1 MNHEY, CDR2 SVGAGI. Trimming cost V 6 bases and J 4 bases; bases outside gene matches: 6. The CDR3 is made up of 15 amino acids. The CDR3 region is CASSPGTSAYNEQFF. Here the CDR3 DNA reads TGTGCCAGCAGCCCAGGGACTAGCGCATACAATGAGCAGTTCTTC.

This clone was detected only once. The CDR3 nucleotides read TGTGCCAGCAGCTCGTTAGACAGGGACCTTGCCTATGGCTACACCTTC. As protein: CASSSLDRDLAYGYTF. V and J are TRBV7-8 and TRBJ1-2; 7 bases align to TRBD1. This CDR3 has 16 residues. J gave up 4 bases and V 4 bases, and 12 bases lay outside the gene matches. Per germline, CDR1 SGHVS and CDR2 FQNEAQ.

The rearrangement uses TRBV6-5 and TRBJ1-3; 7 nucleotides match TRBD1. The CDR3 covers 14 residues. The germline CDR1 and CDR2 sequences are MNHEY and SVGAGI. The trim removed 6 bases at V and 0 bases at J, leaving 2 bases unmatched. CDR3 protein: CASSTGDSGNTIYF. DNA for the CDR3: TGTGCCAGCAGCACAGGGGACTCTGGAAACACCATATATTTT.

V is TRBV6-2 or TRBV6-3 and J is TRBJ1-5; possible D gene TRBD1, 5 bases. Germline V gene sequence: CDR1 MNHEY, CDR2 SVGEGT. Trimming pared 2 bases from V and 9 bases from J, leaving 14 bases between. The CDR3 extends over 14 amino acids. The CDR3 loop is CASSYGARLGPQHF. CDR3 in DNA: TGTGCCAGCAGTTACGGGGCCAGGCTTGGGCCCCAGCATTTT.

The J gene is TRBJ2-7, the V gene TRBV15; maybe TRBD1 (6 bases). Germline V lookup: CDR1 LNHNV, CDR2 YYDKDF (reference sequence). Trimming took off 0 bases at V and 8 bases at J, with 17 bases between the two ends. The CDR3 is made up of 15 amino acids. CDR3: CATSRDPRGQRKQYF. Here the CDR3 DNA reads TGTGCCACCAGCAGAGATCCCAGGGGCCAAAGGAAGCAGTACTTC.

The chain joins TRBV5-1 to TRBJ1-5; D is undetermined. Trimming left V 4 bases short and J 7 bases short, with 18 bases between. Looked up from germline, CDR1 is SGHRS and CDR2 is YFSETQ. The CDR3 is 15 amino acids. The CDR3 is CASSLEGGREQPQHF. CDR3 in DNA: TGCGCCAGCAGCCTGGAGGGAGGAAGGGAGCAGCCCCAGCATTTT.

The table lists this clone with a few counts. This sample also contains other DNA sequences that code for the same CDR3. The chain links TRBV7-9 to TRBJ1-1; 7 bases line up with TRBD1. The CDR3 is 14 residues long. Germline trimming cut 5 bases from V and 1 base from J; bases unmatched to any gene: 4. The germline gives CDR1 SEHNR, CDR2 FQNEAQ (reference sequence). The CDR3 here is CASSPRTGNTEAFF. The CDR3 DNA is TGTGCCAGCAGCCCCAGGACAGGGAACACTGAAGCTTTCTTT.

The chain joins TRBV5-1 to TRBJ2-7, with 8 positions matching TRBD1. V was clipped by 6 bases and J by 0 bases; unmatched bases: 11. Germline CDR1 reads SGHRS; CDR2 reads YFSETQ. This CDR3 comprises 16 residues. The CDR3 protein is CASTRSTGTGSYEQYF. In DNA, the CDR3 is TGCGCCAGCACCAGATCGACCGGGACAGGCTCCTACGAGCAGTACTTC.

The chain's CDR3 is CASSQTLRGLYGYTF. CDR3 sequence (DNA): TGTGCCAGCAGCCAAACCTTAAGGGGATTATATGGCTACACCTTC. The chain recombines TRBV3-1 (or the pseudogene TRBV3-2) with TRBJ1-2; D is possibly TRBD1 (5 bases). Trimming left V 2 bases short and J 5 bases short, with 15 bases between. Germline V lookup: CDR1 LGHDT, CDR2 YNNKEL (reference sequence). This CDR3 is built from 15 residues.

The gene calls are TRBV11-2 and TRBJ2-7; 9 nucleotides align to TRBD2. The germline gives CDR1 SGHAT, CDR2 FQNNGV. V was clipped by 4 bases and J by 0 bases; unmatched bases: 7. The CDR3 covers 16 residues. The CDR3 is CASSYASGRSSYEQYF. DNA of the CDR3: TGTGCCAGCAGCTACGCAAGCGGGAGGAGCTCCTACGAGCAGTACTTC.